Listed here are 20 T cell receptor beta chains from one sample, sequenced in a study of blood T cell repertoires in COVID-19. Some clones are missing from TCRdb's copy, which holds only in-frame ones; the method was immunoSEQ multiplex PCR. The sample gives fewer than 350,000 clones, 80% to 90% of which show up once; 10% to 15% is in the top ten. The sequenced sample was peripheral blood. These receptors all stem from a woman aged 25-40 years with COVID-19, enrolled during active disease.

This chain connects TRBV9 to TRBJ2-3; 7 nucleotides agree with TRBD2. Germline CDR1 reads SGDLS; CDR2 reads YYNGEE. J gave up 4 bases and V 4 bases, and 12 bases lay outside the gene matches. This CDR3 contains 16 residues. CDR3 nucleotides: TGTGCCAGCAGCAGAGGACGGACTAGTAGGCCAGATACGCAGTATTTT. It encodes CASSRGRTSRPDTQYF.

The chain employs TRBV2 and TRBJ1-3; D is unresolved. V was cut by 10 bases and J by 0 bases, with 16 bases left in between. The CDR3 has 15 amino acids. Germline V gene data show CDR1 as SNHLY and CDR2 as FYNNEI. The CDR3 DNA sequence: TGTGCCACCCTAATGGAGACCTACTCTGGAAACACCATATATTTT. This codes for CATLMETYSGNTIYF.

This rearrangement joins TRBV11-3 to TRBJ1-1; no firm D call. The CDR3 runs 11 residues. Trimming took 8 bases from V and 7 from J, leaving 11 bases between them. Germline V gene data show CDR1 as SGHNT and CDR2 as YENEEA. The CDR3 nucleotides read TGTGCCAGCTCGGGTTTGGGTGAAGCTTTCTTT. Its protein is CASSGLGEAFF. The full variable domain, in which reference TRBV11-3 and TRBJ1-1 provide the parts outside the CDR3, is EAGVVQSPRYKIIEKKQPVAFWCNPISGHNTLYWYLQNLGQGPELLIRYENEEAVDDSQLPKDRFSAERLKGVDSTLKIQPAELGDSAVYLCASSGLGEAFFGQGTRLTVV.

This clone was observed a single time. The rearrangement uses TRBV27 and TRBJ2-5; unclear D gene. V was cut by 6 bases and J by 5 bases, with 10 bases left in between. Per germline, CDR1 MNHEY and CDR2 SMNVEV (reference sequence). The CDR3 loop spans 12 amino acids. The CDR3, as DNA: TGTGCCAGCAGCTCCCTCCCCGAGACCCAGTACTTC. Its translation: CASSSLPETQYF.

This clone is a singleton in its sample. The genes are TRBV11-2 and TRBJ2-1, with TRBD2 matching 7 bases. CDR3 size: 17 residues. Germline CDR1 is SGHAT and CDR2 is FQNNGV. V trimming: 4 bases; J trimming: 8 bases; junction bases outside the gene matches: 17. The CDR3 region is CASSSARLAGVSDEQFF. DNA for the CDR3: TGTGCCAGCAGCTCTGCCCGCTTGGCGGGGGTTAGCGATGAGCAGTTCTTC.

This clone was seen a few times. This chain joins TRBV11-2 and TRBJ2-7; maybe TRBD1 (6 bases). From germline, CDR1 is SGHAT and CDR2 FQNNGV. Trimming left V 2 bases short and J 6 bases short, with 11 bases between. There are 13 residues in the CDR3. CDR3 protein: CASSLTGRREQYF. Written as DNA, the CDR3 is TGTGCCAGCAGCTTAACAGGGCGACGCGAGCAGTACTTC.

The V call is TRBV24-1, the J call TRBJ2-5; 10 bases are shared with TRBD1. Trimming cost V 1 base and J 2 bases; bases outside gene matches: 6. CDR1 KGHDR and CDR2 SFDVKD come from the germline V gene. The CDR3 loop spans 17 amino acids. The CDR3 here is CATSDFSRTGGQETQYF. The CDR3 DNA is TGTGCCACCAGTGATTTTTCCAGGACAGGGGGGCAAGAGACCCAGTACTTC.

This chain connects TRBV16 to TRBJ2-2, with 9 bases fitting TRBD2. This CDR3 has 15 residues. Germline CDR1 and CDR2: KGHSY and FQNENV. With 4 bases clipped from V and 7 bases from J, the junction kept 7 bases outside the gene matches. CDR3 sequence reads: CASSLLAGTNGELFF. Written as DNA, the CDR3 is TGTGCCAGCAGCCTACTAGCGGGTACCAACGGGGAGCTGTTTTTT.

The chain couples TRBV12-3 or TRBV12-4 to TRBJ2-7; possibly TRBD2 for D (5 bases). The CDR3 consists of 12 residues. The V end was cut by 3 bases, the J end by 7 bases, with 10 bases between. This CDR3 reads CASSFRRREQYF. The CDR3 nucleotides read TGTGCCAGCAGTTTCAGGAGGCGGGAGCAGTACTTC.

This chain links TRBV11-2 with TRBJ2-7, with TRBD2 matching over 8 bases. The CDR3 runs to 15 residues. Germline lookup yields CDR1 SGHAT and CDR2 FQNNGV. Unmatched junction bases numbered 12, after V lost 2 bases and J lost 9 bases. The CDR3 here is CASSLLTSGGGRQYF. The CDR3 DNA sequence: TGTGCCAGCAGCTTATTGACCTCCGGGGGGGGTCGGCAGTACTTC.

The V gene is TRBV7-9, the J gene TRBJ1-2; a weak D match, TRBD1 (6 bases). The germline V gene encodes CDR1 SEHNR and CDR2 FQNEAQ (reference sequence). V lost 5 bases to trimming and J lost 4 bases, with 14 bases between them. The CDR3 runs 14 residues. The CDR3 DNA is TGTGCCAGCAGCCGGGGGGGGCGCGGCTATGGCTACACCTTC. This translates into CASSRGGRGYGYTF.

With regard to this clone: Within the sample, other DNA sequences also encode this same CDR3. The rearrangement joins TRBV18 to TRBJ2-2; possibly TRBD1 for D (5 bases). The V gene lost 2 bases and the J gene lost 1 base, with 8 bases spanning the gap. This CDR3 contains 15 residues. Looked up from germline, CDR1 is KGHSH and CDR2 is LQKENI. CDR3 DNA sequence: TGTGCCAGCTCACCAGGCCAGGGGAACACCGGGGAGCTGTTTTTT. It translates to CASSPGQGNTGELFF.

This sequence joins TRBV4-1 and TRBJ1-5; possible D gene TRBD1, 6 bases. CDR3 length: 15 residues. Germline V gene lookup returns CDR1 MGHRA and CDR2 YSYEKL. Trimming took 0 bases from V and 7 from J, leaving 13 bases between them. CDR3 residues: CASSQDKGDGQPQHF. Here the CDR3 DNA reads TGCGCCAGCAGCCAAGATAAGGGGGACGGGCAGCCCCAGCATTTT.

V gene TRBV4-1 combines with J gene TRBJ2-7; 8 bases map to TRBD1. Germline-derived CDR1 and CDR2 are MGHRA and YSYEKL. Trimming took 3 bases from V and 5 from J; bases not matched to a gene: 9. The CDR3 covers 15 residues. The CDR3 sequence: CASSQADRVFHEQYF. CDR3 in DNA: TGCGCCAGCAGCCAGGCGGACAGGGTTTTCCACGAGCAGTACTTC.

The chain carries TRBV3-1 (or the pseudogene TRBV3-2) and TRBJ1-3; 8 nucleotides line up with TRBD1. The V segment lost 1 base and the J segment 1 base; nucleotides outside the gene matches: 9. CDR3 size: 18 residues. From germline, CDR1 is LGHDT and CDR2 YNNKEL (reference sequence). Here the CDR3 reads CASSQGTGFIKSGNTIYF. The CDR3 nucleotides read TGTGCCAGCAGCCAAGGGACAGGGTTTATTAAATCTGGAAACACCATATATTTT.

J is TRBJ2-3 and V is TRBV7-6; a possible D gene is TRBD2 (5 bases). The CDR3 is made up of 16 amino acids. Germline V gives CDR1 SGHVS, CDR2 FNYEAQ. Trimming cost V 3 bases and J 5 bases, with 18 bases left between them. CDR3 amino acids: CASSFPYGGGGDTQYF. The CDR3 DNA reads TGTGCCAGCAGCTTCCCCTACGGAGGAGGTGGAGATACGCAGTATTTT.

This clone was detected a few times. This sequence joins TRBV18 and TRBJ1-5; 7 bases match TRBD1. The CDR3 extends over 17 amino acids. The ends lost 6 bases at V and 1 base at J; junction bases unmatched: 12. Germline values: CDR1 KGHSH, CDR2 LQKENI. CDR3 loop: CASSPQGGLGSNQPQHF. The CDR3, as DNA: TGTGCCAGCTCCCCCCAGGGGGGCTTAGGGAGCAATCAGCCCCAGCATTTT. Full variable domain (outside the CDR3, taken from reference TRBV18 and TRBJ1-5): NAGVMQNPRHLVRRRGQEARLRCSPMKGHSHVYWYRQLPEEGLKFMVYLQKENIIDESGMPKERFSAEFPKEGPSILRIQQVVRGDSAAYFCASSPQGGLGSNQPQHFGDGTRLSIL.

The CDR3 sequence: CASSPLTRGNTEAFF. The CDR3 DNA sequence: TGTGCCAGCTCACCACTAACAAGGGGGAACACTGAAGCTTTCTTT. The chain links TRBV18 to TRBJ1-1; possible D gene TRBD1, 5 bases. The CDR3 has 15 amino acids. V was clipped by 1 base and J by 1 base, with 10 bases between them. Per germline, CDR1 KGHSH and CDR2 LQKENI.

This rearrangement joins TRBV6-5 to TRBJ2-5, with D possibly TRBD2 on 5 matching bases. The CDR3 is made up of 15 amino acids. V gave up 0 bases and J gave up 4 bases, with 12 bases separating them. Germline V lookup: CDR1 MNHEY, CDR2 SVGAGI. The CDR3 sequence is CASSYSGPSTETQYF. CDR3 sequence (DNA): TGTGCCAGCAGTTACTCCGGGCCTAGCACAGAGACCCAGTACTTC.

In this sample, this clone turned up once. The chain combines TRBV10-2 with TRBJ2-3; a possible D gene is TRBD2 (5 bases). The CDR3 has 14 residues. Germline V lookup: CDR1 WSHSY, CDR2 SAAADI. V dropped 6 bases and J dropped 6 bases, with 16 bases sitting between them. CDR3 nucleotides: TGCGCCAGCAGCCTGGACTGGGGTAGGGATACGCAGTATTTT. Translating gives CASSLDWGRDTQYF.